The entry that follows covers one T cell receptor (beta chain) sequence. Its antigen is still unknown. Base-call qualities are not available, and no considerably larger clone is one nucleotide away. The sample comes from a study of T cell clonotyping in hematopoietic cell transplantation (dated by TCRdb to the early 2020s). Background for the entire study: In the study, around 130 blood samples were gathered from a few dozen consecutive transplant recipients and their related donors. Recruitment of patients ran from September 2015 to early 2017, and follow-up continued until late 2020 or until death.

Paper-wide results and their limitations: Sample size was limited, and cells were not sorted, so CD4 and CD8 repertoire contributions could not be separated. Recipient TCR diversity fell after transplant, with pathologically expanded clonotypes rising progressively from day 30 to day 180. Recipient repertoires showed only a small fraction of overlap with donor repertoires, and over 95% appeared de novo at the given depth. Broader TCR repertoire diversity after transplant was predicted by Inverse Simpson Index values from donors and from recipients before transplant.

With the immunoSEQ assay, which is a bias-controlled multiplex PCR relying on V- and J-specific primers, TCR beta CDR3 regions were amplified from genomic DNA. In a second PCR step, the CDR3 amplicons were tagged with a proprietary barcode plus Illumina adapter sequences. An Illumina MiSeq instrument was used for sequencing of the CDR3 libraries. The source study handled its data this way. Export and quality control were handled in immunoSEQ Analyzer 3.0, while downstream analyses relied on R Bioconductor and Immunarch. Only productive rearrangements within the normalized downsampled data set were used in the calculation of repertoire metrics. Pathologically expanded clonotypes were defined as those larger than 5 templates in the normalized cohort. The Inverse Simpson Index was used to measure repertoire diversity. The non-normalized data set was used for CMV-specificity analyses so that all clonotypes could be captured. TCRdb retrieved this table from immuneACCESS and kept in-frame rearrangements only. Not all clones are present; in checked studies, unresolved V genes account for under half, and no reason is known for the remainder. The V and J calls and clone size come from that table; D and trimming were worked out from the DNA. Within this sample are 35,000 to 45,000 clones, with around 94% of them counted one time only. Approximately 0.8% of the sample comes from the top ten.

Blood samples for TCR beta sequencing were provided by related transplant donors. Using Nuclei Lysis Solution, genomic DNA was extracted from unfractionated peripheral blood mononuclear cells that were either fresh or cryopreserved. CDR1 MNHNS and CDR2 SASEGT are derived from the germline V gene. Reading from cysteine to phenylalanine, the CDR3 counts 16 amino acids. CDR3 DNA only is kept here, 48 bases in frame from base 1. V is clipped by 3 bases and J by 0 bases, and the sequence between their germline boundaries is 13 bases long. Sequenced input: peripheral blood mononuclear cells. The chain is encoded by TRBV6-1 joined to TRBJ2-3; the D gene lacks a confident call. This sequence was found in a woman between 45 and 60 years old in good health. Some clones in this sample may be carry-over from other donors' samples. The sequenced DNA is TGTGCCAGCAGTGAGCTAGGCCGATGGAGCACAGATACGCAGTATTTT. This sequence encodes CASSELGRWSTDTQYF.